This T cell receptor beta chain was obtained from a study of T cells expressing NK-cell markers. Looking at the study overall: HCMV serostatus: most of the eight sequenced donors positive, one negative. Study-wide points: A few donors likewise had their CD3+CD56-NKG2C+ fraction led by these clonotypes. A range of about 1.0-7.5% of CD8+ T cells consisted of dominant NKG2C+ clonotypes in several donors.

Germline CDR1 and CDR2: LGHDT and YNNKEL (reference sequence). CDR3 length: 12 residues. From the 5' RACE reads, TCRdb lists one entry per CDR3 protein and no DNA. In all, the sample yields some 340,000 distinct CDR3 sequences. As regards this clonotype: Its antigen is as yet unknown.

Sequencing was carried out using blood T cells: a sorted CD56 or NKG2C T cell subset, CD4+ or CD8+ T cells, or bulk PBMC T cells (not recorded which). This chain joins TRBV3-1 and TRBJ2-7. The TCR sequence derives from a man aged 18-75 years in good health. CDR3: CASSQVSEEQYF.